This T cell receptor (beta chain) was profiled in a study of blood T cell repertoires in COVID-19 (dated by TCRdb to the early 2020s). Background for the entire study: Collaborator samples came from the United States, Italy and Spain and covered acute and convalescent phases of COVID-19. The prospective study material was composed of cDNA or gDNA derived from T cells, B-cell-depleted T cells, or PBMCs. Subjects who had been exposed to COVID-19, were actively infected with it, or had recovered from it provided the deeply sampled blood TCRbeta repertoires that made up the dataset. The repertoires were made available in a free public database intended to serve as a resource for research on the immune response to SARS-CoV-2. The samples were drawn from two sources: the first 160 participants of the ongoing ImmuneRACE study, and 1,200 or so subjects contributed by 6 global collaborators. Sample metadata almost always included a de-identified subject ID, COVID-19 status, age in years and sex. Where HLA class I and class II types were available, the types were taken from metadata supplied by the sample provider, not from assay-based typing.

The full study reports these points: The quantity of clinical and demographic metadata differed by source and by participant and was supplied without curation.

Turning to this clone: Its antigen is currently not known. No per-base quality is available; no much larger clone lies one base away.

Whole blood was collected in K2EDTA tubes by collaborating institutions according to the institutions' own protocols. For TCRbeta analysis, collaborators shipped samples as frozen whole blood, isolated PBMCs, or DNA extracted from either of those sample types. The immunoSEQ Assay, a bias-controlled multiplex PCR, was used to amplify TCRbeta CDR3 regions from genomic DNA. The original methods were these. Within the assay, amplification of reference gene primers was used to estimate how many nucleated cells each sample contained. To quantify the absolute abundance of each unique TCRbeta CDR3 rearrangement, sequence reads were collapsed and filtered. For each sample, productive Simpson clonality was calculated as the square root of Simpson's diversity index across productive rearrangements. TCRdb holds this immuneACCESS table with in-frame rearrangements only. Some clones are missing; in checked studies, unresolved V genes explain under half, and the rest has no known cause. D and trimming were read from the DNA, whereas the V and J calls and clone size are those reported in that table. This sample lists 150,000 or so clones; 70% to 85% were detected once. About a fifth of the sample is taken by the ten largest.

For this chain, trimming is 4 bases at the V end and 1 base at the J end, and the number of junction bases without a gene match is 15. In the germline V gene (reference sequence), CDR1 corresponds to LNHNV and CDR2 to YYDKDF. Including the terminal cysteine and phenylalanine, the CDR3 comprises 18 residues. Just the 54-base CDR3 DNA is kept, in frame starting at base 1. Recombination connected TRBV15 to TRBJ2-7, and 8 junction bases match TRBD1. The sequence was collected from a woman older than 75 with acute or convalescent COVID-19. Sequencing input: peripheral blood. The CDR3 here reads CATSIRGSGQGKSYEQYF. The sequenced DNA is TGTGCCACCAGCATTCGGGGATCAGGACAGGGAAAATCCTACGAGCAGTACTTC.